This TCR beta chain was observed in a study of T-cell memory formation after mild COVID-19. Trimming took 5 bases from V and 4 from J, leaving 11 bases between them. The CDR3 loop spans 14 amino acids. Germline values: CDR1 SEHNR, CDR2 FQNEAQ (reference sequence). Each CDR3 protein is one row after TCRdb ran MiXCR on the 5' RACE reads. Here the sample spans a few hundred thousand distinct CDR3 sequences, around a fifth being singletons. This clonotype came up a few times. This TCR came from an adult woman who had mild COVID-19 (a few samples of this study predate the infection). Cell type and time point are not known. The sequenced material came from PBMCs or a T cell subset sorted from them (not recorded which). The chain recombines TRBV7-9 with TRBJ1-4; D remains unclear. The CDR3 sequence is CASSRQYDNEKLFF. CDR3 coding DNA: TGTGCCAGCAGCCGCCAGTATGATAATGAAAAACTGTTTTTT.